These 14 T cell receptor beta chains came from one sample sequenced in a study of blood T cell repertoires in COVID-19. Method: immunoSEQ multiplex PCR; TCRdb's copy keeps in-frame clones and lacks some. This sample yields 170,000 or so clones, of which 86% are seen a single time; more than 7.5% belongs to the top ten. Sequencing was done on a sample of peripheral blood. These TCRs come from a man aged 50-59 years with active or convalescent COVID-19.

This clone was observed at least ten times. This sample also contains other DNA sequences that code for the same CDR3. The rearrangement uses TRBV7-3 and TRBJ2-2; 15 nucleotides agree with TRBD2. V trimming: 5 bases; J trimming: 5 bases; junction bases outside the gene matches: 6. CDR1 and CDR2 (germline): SGHTA, FQGTGA. CDR3 length: 17 amino acids. The CDR3 loop is CASSLTGTSGGTGELFF. The CDR3 DNA reads as TGTGCCAGCAGCCTTACCGGGACTAGCGGGGGGACCGGGGAGCTGTTTTTT.

The V and J genes are TRBV19 and TRBJ1-4, with D maybe TRBD1 (6 bases). The CDR3 extends over 14 amino acids. Germline values: CDR1 LNHDA, CDR2 SQIVND (reference sequence). Trimming took off 7 bases at V and 4 bases at J, with 13 bases between the two ends. The CDR3 is CASTPGVLNEKLFF. CDR3 in DNA: TGTGCCAGTACCCCAGGGGTCCTTAATGAAAAACTGTTTTTT.

The chain uses TRBV29-1 and TRBJ1-3, with no clear D. From germline, CDR1 is SQVTM and CDR2 ANQGSEA. CDR3 length: 14 residues. Trimming left V 6 bases short and J 0 bases short, with 12 bases between. CDR3 residues: CSVVKESSGNTIYF. In DNA form, the CDR3 reads TGCAGCGTCGTTAAAGAGAGCTCTGGAAACACCATATATTTT.

The chain has TRBV12-5 and TRBJ1-2; a weak D match, TRBD1 (6 bases). Trimming stripped 6 bases from V and 4 bases from J, with 18 bases between. This CDR3 has 15 amino acids. Per the germline V gene, CDR1 is LGHNT and CDR2 is FRNRAP. The CDR3 bases are TGTGCTAGTGGATACCCCGGGACAACTGGCTATGGCTACACCTTC. Translating it yields CASGYPGTTGYGYTF.

The genes are TRBV21-1 and TRBJ2-2; the DNA was not used to check the table's D call, TRBD1. TRBV21-1 is annotated as a pseudogene. The CDR3 totals 14 residues. Here the CDR3 reads CASTDRGHTGELFF. CDR3 in DNA: TGTGCCAGCACCGACAGGGGGCACACCGGGGAGCTGTTTTTT.

This chain joins TRBV15 and TRBJ1-3; D gene ambiguous. V lost 0 bases and J 8 bases, leaving 17 bases between the germline ends. This CDR3 is built from 16 residues. Per the germline V gene, CDR1 is LNHNV and CDR2 is YYDKDF (reference sequence). The CDR3 sequence is CATSRDRSPTGDTIYF. Here the CDR3 DNA reads TGTGCCACCAGCAGAGATCGGAGCCCGACGGGAGACACCATATATTTT.

V gene TRBV20-1 combines with J gene TRBJ2-3; 8 nucleotides match TRBD1. Looked up from germline, CDR1 is DFQATT and CDR2 is SNEGSKA (reference sequence). CDR3 length equals 14 residues. V was pared by 3 bases and J by 5 bases, with 7 bases of the junction left unmatched. The CDR3: CSASGQGAEDTQYF. DNA for the CDR3: TGCAGTGCTAGTGGCCAGGGGGCCGAAGATACGCAGTATTTT.

The rearrangement joins TRBV7-7 to TRBJ2-5; perhaps TRBD1 as D (7 bases). The CDR3 loop spans 15 amino acids. Germline CDR1 SSHAT, CDR2 FNYEAQ (reference sequence). Trimming took off 1 base at V and 5 bases at J, with 14 bases between the two ends. CDR3 residues: CASSLGGTVSETQYF. In DNA, the CDR3 is TGTGCCAGCAGCTTAGGCGGGACAGTTTCGGAGACCCAGTACTTC.

The chain employs TRBV12-3 or TRBV12-4 and TRBJ1-1; weak D call: TRBD1 (5 bases). The CDR3 contains 11 residues. V gave up 6 bases and J gave up 11 bases, with 13 bases separating them. The CDR3 coding sequence is TGTGCCAGCAGGCACGACAGACGGGCTTTCTTT. It yields the protein CASRHDRRAFF.

The rearrangement joins TRBV7-2 to TRBJ2-5; perhaps TRBD2 as D (5 bases). Germline CDR1 SGHTA, CDR2 FQGNSA. The CDR3 runs to 12 residues. Trimming removed 2 bases from V and 6 bases from J, with 7 bases in between. The CDR3 sequence is CASSLYGKTQYF. In DNA form, the CDR3 reads TGTGCCAGCAGCTTATACGGGAAGACCCAGTACTTC.

The chain links TRBV11-2 to TRBJ1-4; TRBD1 matches 8 bases. With 0 bases clipped from V and 7 bases from J, the junction kept 4 bases outside the gene matches. CDR3 length: 15 residues. Germline V lookup: CDR1 SGHAT, CDR2 FQNNGV. The CDR3 reads CASSLDQGAGEKLFF. The CDR3 coding sequence is TGTGCCAGCAGCTTAGATCAGGGGGCAGGTGAAAAACTGTTTTTT.

The rearrangement uses TRBV30 and TRBJ1-2; D ambiguous. Trimming removed 3 bases at V and 1 base at J, with 15 bases between. The CDR3 is made up of 15 amino acids. Germline V gene lookup returns CDR1 GTSNPN and CDR2 SVGIG (reference sequence). The CDR3 loop reads CAWRSIRGFNYGYTF. CDR3 nucleotide sequence: TGTGCCTGGAGGAGCATCAGAGGTTTTAACTATGGCTACACCTTC.

V is TRBV28 and J is TRBJ1-1; D not certain. V lost 5 bases, J lost 5 bases, and 6 bases lay in between. Germline V gene lookup returns CDR1 MDHEN and CDR2 SYDVKM. The CDR3 runs 11 residues. As DNA, the CDR3 is TGTGCCAGCAGTCTCTTGACTGAAGCTTTCTTT. It is translated as CASSLLTEAFF. Full variable domain (missing parts from reference TRBV28 and TRBJ1-1): DVKVTQSSRYLVKRTGEKVFLECVQDMDHENMFWYRQDPGLGLRLIYFSYDVKMKEKGDIPEGYSVSREKKERFSLILESASTNQTSMYLCASSLLTEAFFGQGTRLTVV.

The V call is TRBV25-1, the J call TRBJ2-4; D might be TRBD2 (6 bases). Germline lookup yields CDR1 MGHDK and CDR2 SYGVNS. The length of the CDR3 is 14 residues. The germline V and J ends were trimmed by 6 bases and 6 bases, with 15 bases remaining between them. DNA for the CDR3: TGTGCCAGCAGCGAAACTAGCTCGAGAAACATTCAGTACTTC. Amino acids: CASSETSSRNIQYF.